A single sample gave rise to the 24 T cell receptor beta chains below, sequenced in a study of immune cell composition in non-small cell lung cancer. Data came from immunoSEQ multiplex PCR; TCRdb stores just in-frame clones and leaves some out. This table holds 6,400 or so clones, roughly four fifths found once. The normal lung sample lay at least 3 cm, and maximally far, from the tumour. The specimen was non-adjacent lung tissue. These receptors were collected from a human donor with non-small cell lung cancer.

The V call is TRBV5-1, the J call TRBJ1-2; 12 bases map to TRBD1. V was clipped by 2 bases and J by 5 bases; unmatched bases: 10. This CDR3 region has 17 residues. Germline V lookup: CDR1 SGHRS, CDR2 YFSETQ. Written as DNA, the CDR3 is TGCGCCAGCAGCTTTTCAGGGACAGGGGGCGCGATTTATGGCTACACCTTC. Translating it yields CASSFSGTGGAIYGYTF.

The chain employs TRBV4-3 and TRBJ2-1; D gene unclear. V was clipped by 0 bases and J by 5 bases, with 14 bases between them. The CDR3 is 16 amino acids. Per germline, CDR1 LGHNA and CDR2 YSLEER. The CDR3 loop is CASSQDRAIGDNEQFF. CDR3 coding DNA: TGCGCCAGCAGCCAAGATAGAGCGATCGGCGACAATGAGCAGTTCTTC.

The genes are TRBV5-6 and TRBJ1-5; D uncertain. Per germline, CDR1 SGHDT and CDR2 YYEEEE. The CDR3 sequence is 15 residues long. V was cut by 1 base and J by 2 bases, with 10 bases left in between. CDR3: CASSLNGNGNQPQHF. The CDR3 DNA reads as TGTGCCAGCAGCTTGAACGGGAATGGCAATCAGCCCCAGCATTTT.

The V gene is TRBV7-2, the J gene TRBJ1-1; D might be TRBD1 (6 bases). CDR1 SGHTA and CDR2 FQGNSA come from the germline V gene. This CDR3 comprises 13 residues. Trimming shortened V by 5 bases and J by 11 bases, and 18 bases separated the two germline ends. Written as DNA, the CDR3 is TGTGCCAGCAGCCCGCGCGGACAGCAAGGGGCTTTCTTT. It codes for CASSPRGQQGAFF.

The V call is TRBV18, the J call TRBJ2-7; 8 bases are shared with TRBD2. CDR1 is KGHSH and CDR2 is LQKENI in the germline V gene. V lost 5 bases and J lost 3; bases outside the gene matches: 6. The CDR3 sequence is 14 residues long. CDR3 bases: TGTGCCAGCTCAGTAACTAGCGGCTACTACGAGCAGTACTTC. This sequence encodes CASSVTSGYYEQYF.

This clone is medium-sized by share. CDR3 in DNA: TGTGCCTGGAGTGCTCCGCGCGGCGAGCAGTACTTC. Translated, it gives CAWSAPRGEQYF. This chain connects TRBV30 to TRBJ2-7; D gene unclear. Germline loops: CDR1 GTSNPN, CDR2 SVGIG (reference sequence). The CDR3 is 12 amino acids. V lost 1 base, J lost 6 bases, and 10 bases lay in between. Combining the CDR3 with reference TRBV30 and TRBJ2-7 gives the whole variable domain SQTIHQWPATLVQPVGSPLSLECTVEGTSNPNLYWYRQAAGRGLQLLFYSVGIGQISSEVPQNLSASRPQDRQFILSSKKLLLSDSGFYLCAWSAPRGEQYFGPGTRLTVT.

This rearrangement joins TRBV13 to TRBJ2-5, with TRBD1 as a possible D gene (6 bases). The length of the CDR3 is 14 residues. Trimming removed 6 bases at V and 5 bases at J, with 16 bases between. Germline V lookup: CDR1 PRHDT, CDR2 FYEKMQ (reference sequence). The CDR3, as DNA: TGTGCCAGCAGTCGAACGACAGGCTCTGAGACCCAGTACTTC. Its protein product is CASSRTTGSETQYF.

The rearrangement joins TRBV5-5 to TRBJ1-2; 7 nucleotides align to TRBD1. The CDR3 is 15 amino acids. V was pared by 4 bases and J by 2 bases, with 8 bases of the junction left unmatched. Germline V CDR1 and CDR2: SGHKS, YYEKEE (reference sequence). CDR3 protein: CASSLTSTGNYGYTF. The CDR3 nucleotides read TGTGCCAGCAGCCTGACCTCGACAGGGAACTATGGCTACACCTTC.

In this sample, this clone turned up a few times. Here the CDR3 reads CASSLGWALNTGELFF. CDR3 coding DNA: TGTGCCAGCAGTTTGGGTTGGGCATTGAACACCGGGGAGCTGTTTTTT. The V and J genes are TRBV27 and TRBJ2-2; D is unresolved. Germline CDR1 MNHEY, CDR2 SMNVEV (reference sequence). Trimming took off 3 bases at V and 1 base at J, with 12 bases between the two ends. This CDR3 is built from 16 residues.

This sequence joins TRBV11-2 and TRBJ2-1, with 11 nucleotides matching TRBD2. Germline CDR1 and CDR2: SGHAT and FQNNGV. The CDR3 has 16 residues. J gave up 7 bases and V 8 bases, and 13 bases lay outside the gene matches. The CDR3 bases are TGTGCCAGCGTCATCTTTAGCGGGAGGGCCTGGAATGAGCAGTTCTTC. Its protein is CASVIFSGRAWNEQFF.

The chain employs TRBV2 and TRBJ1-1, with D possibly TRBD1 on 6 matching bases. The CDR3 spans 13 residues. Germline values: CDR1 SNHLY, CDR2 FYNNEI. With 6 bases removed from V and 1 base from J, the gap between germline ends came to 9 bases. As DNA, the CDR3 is TGTGCCAGCAGCCGGGACACGAACACTGAAGCTTTCTTT. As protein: CASSRDTNTEAFF.

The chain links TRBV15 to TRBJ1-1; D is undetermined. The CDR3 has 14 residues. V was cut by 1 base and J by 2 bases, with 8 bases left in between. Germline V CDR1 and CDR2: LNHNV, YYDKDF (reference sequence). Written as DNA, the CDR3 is TGTGCCACCAGCAGAGGCGGGGAAAACACTGAAGCTTTCTTT. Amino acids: CATSRGGENTEAFF.

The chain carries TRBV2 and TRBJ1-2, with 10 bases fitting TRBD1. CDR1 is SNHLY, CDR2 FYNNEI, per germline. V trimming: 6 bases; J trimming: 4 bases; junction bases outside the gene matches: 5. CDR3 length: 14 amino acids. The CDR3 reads CASSRDRGSYGYTF. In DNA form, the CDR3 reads TGTGCCAGCAGCCGGGACAGGGGATCCTATGGCTACACCTTC.

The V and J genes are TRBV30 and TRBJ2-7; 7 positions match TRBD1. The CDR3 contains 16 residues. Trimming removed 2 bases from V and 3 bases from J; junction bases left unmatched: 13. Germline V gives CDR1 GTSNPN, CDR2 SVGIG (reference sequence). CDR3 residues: CAWSFPTTGLSYEQYF. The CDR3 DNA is TGTGCCTGGAGTTTTCCCACGACAGGGTTAAGCTACGAGCAGTACTTC.

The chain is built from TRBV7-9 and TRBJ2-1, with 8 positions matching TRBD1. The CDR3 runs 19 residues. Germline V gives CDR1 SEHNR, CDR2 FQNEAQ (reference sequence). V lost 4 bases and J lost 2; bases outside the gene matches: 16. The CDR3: CASSSGWDRLLRTYNEQFF. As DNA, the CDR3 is TGTGCCAGCAGCTCGGGGTGGGACAGGCTCCTCCGAACCTACAATGAGCAGTTCTTC.

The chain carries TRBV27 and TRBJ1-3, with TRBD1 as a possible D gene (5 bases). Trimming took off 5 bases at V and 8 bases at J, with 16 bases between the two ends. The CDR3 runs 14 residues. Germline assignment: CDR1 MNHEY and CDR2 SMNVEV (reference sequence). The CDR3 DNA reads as TGTGCCAGCAGTACGCTCGGGACGGGAGACACCATATATTTT. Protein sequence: CASSTLGTGDTIYF.

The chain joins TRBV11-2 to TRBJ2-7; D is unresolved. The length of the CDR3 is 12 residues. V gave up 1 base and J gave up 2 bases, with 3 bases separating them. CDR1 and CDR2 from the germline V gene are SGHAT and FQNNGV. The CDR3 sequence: CASSLGAYEQYF. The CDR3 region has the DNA TGTGCCAGCAGCTTAGGAGCCTACGAGCAGTACTTC.

CDR3 nucleotides: TGTGCCAGTAGTCCAACAGGGGGGACTGAAGCTTTCTTT. Translated, it gives CASSPTGGTEAFF. The gene calls are TRBV19 and TRBJ1-1; TRBD1 aligns across 8 bases. Germline V gene data show CDR1 as LNHDA and CDR2 as SQIVND (reference sequence). The V and J ends lost 5 bases and 5 bases, in that order; junction bases with no gene match: 4. This CDR3 is built from 13 residues.

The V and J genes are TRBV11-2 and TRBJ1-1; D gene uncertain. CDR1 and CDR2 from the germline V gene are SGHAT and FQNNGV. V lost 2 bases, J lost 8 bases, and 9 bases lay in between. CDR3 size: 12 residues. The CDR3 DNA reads TGTGCCAGCAGCTTACTGAGATCAGAAGCTTTCTTT. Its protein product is CASSLLRSEAFF.

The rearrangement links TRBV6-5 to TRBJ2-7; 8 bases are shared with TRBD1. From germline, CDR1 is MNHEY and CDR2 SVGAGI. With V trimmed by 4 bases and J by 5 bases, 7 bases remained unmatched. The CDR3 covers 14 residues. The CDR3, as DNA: TGTGCCAGCAGTTTGACAGGGGAAGAGGACGAGCAGTACTTC. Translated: CASSLTGEEDEQYF.

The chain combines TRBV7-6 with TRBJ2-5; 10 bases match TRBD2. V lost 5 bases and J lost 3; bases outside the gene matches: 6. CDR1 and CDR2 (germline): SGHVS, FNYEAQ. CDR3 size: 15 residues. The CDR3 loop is CASSPGLADEETQYF. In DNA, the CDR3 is TGTGCCAGCAGCCCCGGACTAGCGGACGAAGAGACCCAGTACTTC.

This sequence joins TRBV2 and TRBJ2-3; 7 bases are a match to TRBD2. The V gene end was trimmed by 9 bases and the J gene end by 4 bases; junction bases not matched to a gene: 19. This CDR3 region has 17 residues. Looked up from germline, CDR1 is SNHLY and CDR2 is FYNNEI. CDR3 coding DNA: TGTGCCAGTCTCGGGTTTGGGGCCAGTACTAGCGCAGATACGCAGTATTTT. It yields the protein CASLGFGASTSADTQYF.

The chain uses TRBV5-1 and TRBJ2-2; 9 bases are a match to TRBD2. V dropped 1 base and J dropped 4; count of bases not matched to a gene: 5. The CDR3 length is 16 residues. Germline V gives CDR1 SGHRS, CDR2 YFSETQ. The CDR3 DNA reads TGCGCCAGCAGCTTGTTAGCGGGGGCCACCACCGGGGAGCTGTTTTTT. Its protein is CASSLLAGATTGELFF.

This CDR3 is CATSARLDPAEAFF. The CDR3 DNA is TGTGCCACCAGCGCCCGACTGGATCCAGCTGAAGCTTTCTTT. The gene calls are TRBV15 and TRBJ1-1; D is uncertain. The germline gives CDR1 LNHNV, CDR2 YYDKDF (reference sequence). V was clipped by 5 bases and J by 6 bases, with 16 bases between them. This CDR3 comprises 14 residues.